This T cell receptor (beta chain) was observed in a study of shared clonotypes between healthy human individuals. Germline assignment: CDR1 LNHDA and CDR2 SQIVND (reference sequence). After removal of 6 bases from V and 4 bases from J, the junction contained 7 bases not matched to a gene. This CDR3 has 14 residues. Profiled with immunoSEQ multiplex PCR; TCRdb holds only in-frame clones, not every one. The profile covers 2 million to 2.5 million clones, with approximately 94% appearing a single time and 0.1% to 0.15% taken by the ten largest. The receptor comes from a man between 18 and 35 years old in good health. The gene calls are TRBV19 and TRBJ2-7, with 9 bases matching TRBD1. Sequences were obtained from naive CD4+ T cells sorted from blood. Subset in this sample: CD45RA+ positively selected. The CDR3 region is CASRLGQGSYEQYF. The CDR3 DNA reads TGTGCCAGTAGGCTCGGACAGGGGTCGTACGAGCAGTACTTC.